This TCR beta chain stems from a study of blood T cell repertoires in COVID-19. The overall study: Spain, Italy and the United States supplied samples that represented acute and convalescent COVID-19.

This table comes from immunoSEQ multiplex PCR, and its TCRdb copy is limited to in-frame clones, with some not included. The sample has over 200,000 clones, 88% seen once. Participants, about 18 to 90 years old, spanned around 25 US areas. The CDR3 covers 14 residues. Germline V gives CDR1 KGHDR, CDR2 SFDVKD. Trimming removed 2 bases from V and 4 bases from J; junction bases left unmatched: 2. The source of this sequence is a woman aged 40 to 50 with acute COVID-19. This chain connects TRBV24-1 to TRBJ2-3, with 7 bases aligning to TRBD1. Sequencing was performed on PBMCs or T cells enriched from blood (not recorded which). Here the CDR3 DNA reads TGTGCCACCAGTGATTCGACAGGGCCAGATACGCAGTATTTT. Encoded protein: CATSDSTGPDTQYF.